Below, 5 T cell receptor beta chains from the same sample are listed, as sequenced in a study of identical twins. TCRdb passed the 5' RACE reads through MiXCR, listing each CDR3 protein once. The data show approximately 500,000 distinct CDR3 sequences, with 24% seen just once and about 3% held by the top ten. This sample was also put to use in a study of T cells expressing NK-cell markers.

Sequenced material: CD4+ T cells sorted from blood. The receptors originated from a woman aged 18 to 35 in good health.

This clonotype was observed a few times. V usage is TRBV24-1 and J usage is TRBJ2-1; D is tentatively TRBD1 or TRBD2 (6 bases each). Germline V lookup: CDR1 KGHDR, CDR2 SFDVKD. Trimming took off 5 bases at V and 1 base at J, with 14 bases between the two ends. This CDR3 region has 16 residues. The CDR3 DNA reads as TGTGCCACCAGTGGAGGGGGGCAGTCGTCCTACAATGAGCAGTTCTTC. Translating gives CATSGGGQSSYNEQFF.

There are a few counts of this clonotype. Its ends do not fully match the called genes, so a read error is possible. The J gene is TRBJ2-7, the V gene TRBV2, with 10 bases aligning to TRBD1. The V gene's germline CDR1 is SNHLY and CDR2 FYNNEI. The CDR3 loop spans 13 amino acids. CDR3 protein: CASSRDRGNVLHF. The CDR3 DNA sequence: TGTGCCAGCAGCCGGGACAGGGGCAACGTCTTGCACTTC.

Only a few counts were recorded for this clonotype. This sequence joins TRBV6-5 and TRBJ1-1, with D perhaps TRBD1 (6 bases). The V gene lost 7 bases and the J gene lost 6 bases, with 9 bases spanning the gap. The CDR3 is 11 amino acids. The germline V gene encodes CDR1 MNHEY and CDR2 SVGAGI. As DNA, the CDR3 is TGTGCCAGCAAATACAGGGCTGAAGCTTTCTTT. Protein sequence: CASKYRAEAFF.

This clonotype was recorded a few times. J is TRBJ1-2 and V is TRBV9; no firm D call. This CDR3 is 13 amino acids long. V lost 0 bases and J lost 6, with 9 bases in between. Germline assignment: CDR1 SGDLS and CDR2 YYNGEE. The CDR3 loop reads CASSVGRVDGYTF. The CDR3 region has the DNA TGTGCCAGCAGCGTAGGAAGGGTAGATGGCTACACCTTC.

V usage is TRBV27 and J usage is TRBJ1-5; D uncertain. Germline V lookup: CDR1 MNHEY, CDR2 SMNVEV (reference sequence). This CDR3 contains 13 residues. Trimming left V 5 bases short and J 7 bases short, with 12 bases between. CDR3 DNA sequence: TGTGCCAGCAGTCCGACCCTATGGCAGCCCCAGCATTTT. Translated: CASSPTLWQPQHF.